This TCR beta chain was sequenced for a study of cytomegalovirus exposure and HLA in healthy donors. V was clipped by 0 bases and J by 8 bases, with 19 bases between them. Looked up from germline, CDR1 is LGHNT and CDR2 is FRNRAP. CDR3 length: 17 residues. The primer mix had 60 Vbeta and 13 Jbeta primers. Generated by immunoSEQ multiplex PCR, the TCRdb table keeps only in-frame clones and is missing some. The sample contains 250,000 to 350,000 clones, roughly 80% of which appear only once. The clonotype was recovered from a girl aged 2 to 10 in good health and CMV-seronegative. The chain uses TRBV12-5 and TRBJ1-4; weak D call: TRBD1 (6 bases). The sample comprised PBMCs. In DNA form, the CDR3 reads TGTGCTAGTGGTTTGGTATTGATTAGTCAGGGGAAGGAAAAACTGTTTTTT. It is translated as CASGLVLISQGKEKLFF.